This is a list of T cell receptor beta chains from one sample in a study of cytomegalovirus exposure and HLA in healthy donors. Only in-frame clones appear in the TCRdb table, and some are missing; sequencing was by immunoSEQ multiplex PCR. This table has roughly 100,000 clones, about 75% appearing once. The material sequenced was PBMCs. The receptors originated from a man between 50 and 59 years old in good health and CMV-seronegative. Each CDR3 is given with its conserved first and last residue. Each record gives: J gene, V gene, D gene, clone size, CDR3 DNA, CDR3 protein. The D gene is left open where the match is weak. The size of a clone is reported for some rows only, either as once, few or many, or as a class for expanded clones.

TRBJ2-3	TRBV9	NA	NA	TGTGCCAGCGGGGGGAGCGGGTCCTACACAGATACGCAGTATTTT	CASGGSGSYTDTQYF
TRBJ2-2	TRBV2	TRBD1	NA	TGTGCCAGCAGAAGGACAGGGGCAGTCCGGGAGCTGTTTTTT	CASRRTGAVRELFF
TRBJ2-1	TRBV7-7	TRBD2	once	TGTGCTAGCAGCCCCAGGCTAGCGGGGGCCAACAATGAGCAGTTCTTC	CASSPRLAGANNEQFF
TRBJ1-6	TRBV5-1	TRBD1	NA	TGCGCCAGCAGCCCACGACAGGGTAACTCACCCCTCCACTTT	CASSPRQGNSPLHF
TRBJ2-2	TRBV7-3	TRBD2	NA	TGTGCCAGCAGCTTAATTGCCGGGGGGACTATAGGGGAGCTGTTTTTT	CASSLIAGGTIGELFF
TRBJ2-5	TRBV7-3	TRBD2	NA	TGTGCCAGCAGCCCCAACGGGCCAGCGGGAGGAGGGGGGGACCAGTACTTC	CASSPNGPAGGGGDQYF
TRBJ2-1	TRBV7-8	NA	NA	TGTGCCAGCAGTACCGACAGAAACAATGAGCAGTTCTTC	CASSTDRNNEQFF
TRBJ2-7	TRBV5-1	NA	NA	TGCGCCAGCAGCGTAGGACAGTCCCTCTACGAGCAGTACTTC	CASSVGQSLYEQYF
TRBJ2-7	TRBV6-6	TRBD2	NA	TGTGCCACTGCGGGACTAGCGGGAAACGAGCAGTACTTC	CATAGLAGNEQYF
TRBJ2-7	TRBV30	TRBD2	NA	TGTGCCTGGAGTTCGCCTAGGGCTAGCGGGTTTTACGAGCAGTACTTC	CAWSSPRASGFYEQYF
TRBJ2-1	TRBV23-1	TRBD2	NA	TGCGCCAGCCCAACAGGGACAGCCGTACTAGCGGGTCCAAGAGATGAGCAGTTCTTC	CASPTGTAVLAGPRDEQFF
TRBJ2-7	TRBV6-5	TRBD1	NA	TGTGCCAGCAGAGAGGGACAGGCAATCTACGAGCAGTACTTC	CASREGQAIYEQYF
TRBJ1-6	TRBV5-6	NA	few	TGTGCCAGCAGCTTGGATGGGGCAGGGAGGCCCTCTACACCCCTCCACTTT	CASSLDGAGRPSTPLHF
TRBJ1-5	TRBV4-1	NA	NA	TGCGCCAGCAGCCGGCTGGGAGGCAATCAGCCCCAGCATTTT	CASSRLGGNQPQHF
TRBJ2-5	TRBV11-2	TRBD2	NA	TGTGCCAGCAGCTTAGAGGCTAGCGGGGGGCGCGAGACCCAGTACTTC	CASSLEASGGRETQYF
TRBJ2-6	TRBV5-1	TRBD1	NA	TGCGCCAGCAGTCCCGCCGGGGGACAGGCCTCTGGGGCCAACGTCCTGACTTTC	CASSPAGGQASGANVLTF
TRBJ1-3	TRBV5-6	NA	NA	TGTGCCAGCAGCTTGTTTGAGCGAACTTCTGGAAACACCATATATTTT	CASSLFERTSGNTIYF
TRBJ2-7	TRBV27	NA	NA	TGTGCCGTCGGGTACTCCCCCTACGAGCAGTACTTC	CAVGYSPYEQYF
TRBJ2-5	TRBV30	TRBD2	NA	TGTGCCTTAACGACTAGCGGGATCGGTGAGACCCAGTACTTC	CALTTSGIGETQYF
TRBJ1-2	TRBV2	TRBD1	NA	TGTGCCAGCACCCTGGGGCAGGGGGCCCTAGTTTTGGGCTACACCTTC	CASTLGQGALVLGYTF
TRBJ2-7	TRBV6-1	NA	NA	TGTGCCAGCAGTGAAGGGCAGATCTACGAGCAGTACTTC	CASSEGQIYEQYF
TRBJ1-5	TRBV11-2	NA	NA	TGTGCCAGCAGCTTCGGGTTGGGGGGGCAGCCCCAGCATTTT	CASSFGLGGQPQHF
TRBJ2-5	TRBV2	NA	NA	TGTGCCAGCAGTGAAAGACTTCTAGAAGAGACCCAGTACTTC	CASSERLLEETQYF
TRBJ2-5	TRBV11-3	NA	NA	TGTGCCAGCAGTCAAGGGGGTAAGGGTCAAGAGACCCAGTACTTC	CASSQGGKGQETQYF
TRBJ2-5	TRBV15	TRBD2	NA	TGTGCCACCAGCAGGACTAGCGGGGGTCCGGAGACCCAGTACTTC	CATSRTSGGPETQYF
TRBJ2-6	TRBV7-3	TRBD1	NA	TGTGCCAGCAGCTGGGGGACAGGTGGGGCCAACGTCCTGACTTTC	CASSWGTGGANVLTF
TRBJ2-5	TRBV15	TRBD2	NA	TGTGCCACCAGCAGAGATGAGGGGACTAGCGGCCGTTCGGGGGAGACCCAGTACTTC	CATSRDEGTSGRSGETQYF
TRBJ2-3	TRBV5-1	TRBD2	NA	TGCGCCAGCAGCTTGACTAGCGGGAGTAGGACAGATACGCAGTATTTT	CASSLTSGSRTDTQYF
TRBJ1-3	TRBV19	TRBD1	NA	TGTGCCAGTAGCGTACAGGGGGCTCCTGGAAACACCATATATTTT	CASSVQGAPGNTIYF
TRBJ1-6	TRBV6-4	NA	NA	TGTGCCAGCAGGTATTATAATTCACCCCTCCACTTT	CASRYYNSPLHF
TRBJ2-7	TRBV6-5	NA	NA	TGTGCCAGCACAAGGGGTCCCGACGAGCAGTACTTC	CASTRGPDEQYF
TRBJ2-3	TRBV27	NA	NA	TGTGCCAGCAGTTCCTACGGCACAGATACGCAGTATTTT	CASSSYGTDTQYF
TRBJ1-5	TRBV6-5	TRBD1	NA	TGTGCCAGCAGTGCGACAGGGGTTGGCAATCAGCCCCAGCATTTT	CASSATGVGNQPQHF
TRBJ2-7	TRBV7-6	TRBD1	NA	TGTGCCAGCAGTCCCTCCGGGACAGGGATACACGAGCAGTACTTC	CASSPSGTGIHEQYF
TRBJ2-1	TRBV5-4	TRBD2	NA	TGTGCCAGCAGCTCAGGGACTAGCGTATACAATGAGCAGTTCTTC	CASSSGTSVYNEQFF
TRBJ1-1	TRBV30	NA	NA	TGTGCCAGACAGACAGCCACGAACACTGAAGCTTTCTTT	CARQTATNTEAFF
TRBJ2-7	TRBV4-1	NA	NA	TGCGCCAGCAGCCAAGAATCGGGGTGGGACTCCTACGAGCAGTACTTC	CASSQESGWDSYEQYF
TRBJ2-5	TRBV7-7	TRBD1	NA	TGTGCCAGCAGCCCGGGCACAGGGGGAGAGACCCAGTACTTC	CASSPGTGGETQYF
TRBJ2-1	TRBV5-8	NA	NA	TGTGCCAGCAGCGACGGAGACTCGGAATACAATGAGCAGTTCTTC	CASSDGDSEYNEQFF
TRBJ2-3	TRBV5-1	NA	NA	TGCGCCAGCAGCTTGGGACGGGATGGTAGAGTGACAGATACGCAGTATTTT	CASSLGRDGRVTDTQYF
TRBJ1-1	TRBV7-3	TRBD1	NA	TGTGCCAGCAGCTCTAGGGACAGGGGATCGCACACTGAAGCTTTCTTT	CASSSRDRGSHTEAFF
TRBJ1-2	TRBV7-9	NA	NA	TGTGCCAGCAGCTTAGCGGTGTCAGGGCATGGCTACACCTTC	CASSLAVSGHGYTF
TRBJ2-3	TRBV27	NA	once	TGTGCCAGCCAGGCGGGGATGGGAGATACGCAGTATTTT	CASQAGMGDTQYF
TRBJ2-7	TRBV5-8	TRBD1	NA	TGTGCCAGCAGCTTGCCAGGGGGCGAACCCTCCTACGAGCAGTACTTC	CASSLPGGEPSYEQYF
TRBJ1-2	TRBV5-6	NA	NA	TGTGCCAGCAGCAAAACAGGGATGCGCTACACCTTC	CASSKTGMRYTF
TRBJ2-3	TRBV30	TRBD2	NA	TGTGCCTGGAGCCGCGGGGGTAAGCCAGATACGCAGTATTTT	CAWSRGGKPDTQYF
TRBJ1-4	TRBV9	TRBD1	NA	TGTGCCAGCAGCGACAGGGGAGGAAAACTGTTTTTT	CASSDRGGKLFF
TRBJ1-2	TRBV6-1	TRBD1	NA	TGTGCCAGCAGTGAAGGGGGGACAGCCTCAAGTGGCTACACCTTC	CASSEGGTASSGYTF
TRBJ1-1	TRBV25-1	TRBD1	NA	TGTGCCAGCAGGGGACAGGGGTCGGAAGCTTTCTTT	CASRGQGSEAFF
TRBJ2-1	TRBV5-8	NA	few	TGTGCCAGCAGCTTGGTGGCGGGACCGCAGTTCTTC	CASSLVAGPQFF
TRBJ2-3	TRBV7-3	NA	NA	TGTGCCAGCAGCTTACAGGGGATTAGCACAGATACGCAGTATTTT	CASSLQGISTDTQYF
TRBJ1-6	TRBV11-1	TRBD1	NA	TGTGCCAGCAGCTTCCTTCCCGGGACAGCGGATAATTCACCCCTCCACTTT	CASSFLPGTADNSPLHF
TRBJ1-1	TRBV21-1	NA	few	TGTGCCAGCAGCATAAGGCAGGGGGACACTGAAGCTTTCTTT	CASSIRQGDTEAFF
TRBJ1-4	TRBV5-1	TRBD1	few	TGCGCCAGCAGCTTCCAGGGGGCGGCTAATGAAAAACTGTTTTTT	CASSFQGAANEKLFF